The following is a T cell receptor beta chain sequence with its context. Methods used by the authors: For nucleated cells, counts were estimated from reference gene primer amplification. Assay used: immunoSEQ multiplex PCR; TCRdb lists only in-frame clones, some missing. The V and J calls and clone size are taken from that table; D and trimming were inferred from the DNA. The table includes about 250,000 clones, about four fifths detected once. The V gene end was trimmed by 4 bases and the J gene end by 1 base; junction bases not matched to a gene: 3. The CDR3 runs 14 residues. Germline CDR1 and CDR2: KGHSH and LQKENI. The source of the sample is a study of blood T cell repertoires in COVID-19. Across the whole study: There were acute and convalescent COVID-19 samples, and they came from the United States, Italy and Spain. The cDNA or gDNA used as material had been derived from T cells, B-cell-depleted T cells, or PBMCs.

This clonotype was obtained from a man older than 75 with acute or convalescent COVID-19. This sequence joins TRBV18 and TRBJ2-7; TRBD2 agrees at 8 bases. The source material was peripheral blood. The CDR3 bases are TGTGCCAGCTCACACTCGGGAGGGTCCTACGAGCAGTACTTC. Amino acids: CASSHSGGSYEQYF.